The 22 T cell receptor beta chains given below trace back to one sample, sequenced in a study of blood T cell repertoires in COVID-19. Using immunoSEQ multiplex PCR, the repertoire was profiled, and TCRdb retains in-frame clones only, with some absent. The sample lists some 54,000 clones, roughly 86% occurring once. Sample: peripheral blood. The receptors here all came from a man of 80 years or more with active or convalescent COVID-19.

This clone was seen only a few times. The rearrangement uses TRBV27 and TRBJ2-7; the match to TRBD1 covers 7 bases. The V segment lost 5 bases and the J segment 4 bases; nucleotides outside the gene matches: 11. The length of the CDR3 is 15 residues. Germline-derived CDR1 and CDR2 are MNHEY and SMNVEV (reference sequence). The CDR3 is CASSPSTTGFYEQYF. The DNA of the CDR3 is TGTGCCAGCAGTCCATCCACGACAGGGTTTTACGAGCAGTACTTC.

The chain carries TRBV27 and TRBJ2-7; a weak D match, TRBD1 (6 bases). Germline CDR1 reads MNHEY; CDR2 reads SMNVEV (reference sequence). V shed 6 bases and J shed 3 bases, with 12 bases lying between them. The CDR3 is 13 amino acids. The CDR3 DNA follows: TGTGCCAGCAGCAGGGGCAGGGGCTACGAGCAGTACTTC. This encodes CASSRGRGYEQYF.

The V gene is TRBV12-3 or TRBV12-4, the J gene TRBJ1-2, with 7 bases matching TRBD1. The length of the CDR3 is 12 residues. V lost 9 bases and J lost 2; bases outside the gene matches: 3. The CDR3 DNA sequence: TGTGCCAGTCGGACAGGCAACTATGGCTACACCTTC. It encodes CASRTGNYGYTF.

V gene TRBV10-3 combines with J gene TRBJ2-2, with a possible D match to TRBD2 (6 bases). The CDR3 runs 14 residues. Germline lookup yields CDR1 ENHRY and CDR2 SYGVKD. V lost 6 bases, J lost 6 bases, and 14 bases lay in between. The CDR3 DNA sequence: TGTGCCATCAGAGGAGGGAATGGAGCCGGGGAGCTGTTTTTT. It translates to CAIRGGNGAGELFF.

The chain is built from TRBV5-1 and TRBJ2-2; D might be TRBD2 (6 bases). The CDR3 covers 14 residues. Germline V gene data show CDR1 as SGHRS and CDR2 as YFSETQ. V was trimmed by 4 bases and J by 2 bases, leaving 9 bases between them. Here the CDR3 reads CASSQGLNTGELFF. In DNA form, the CDR3 reads TGCGCCAGCAGCCAGGGACTTAACACCGGGGAGCTGTTTTTT.

This sequence joins TRBV6-5 and TRBJ1-2, with unresolved D. This CDR3 has 13 amino acids. Germline CDR1 MNHEY, CDR2 SVGAGI. Trimming took 6 bases from V and 1 from J, leaving 9 bases between them. The CDR3 region has the DNA TGTGCCAGCAGCCCCGGTGATAACTATGGCTACACCTTC. Its translation is CASSPGDNYGYTF.

This clone was observed once. This chain links TRBV10-1 with TRBJ1-2, with 7 bases lining up with TRBD1. V dropped 4 bases and J dropped 6; count of bases not matched to a gene: 5. CDR1 is WNHNN and CDR2 is SYGVQD in the germline V gene (reference sequence). CDR3 length: 13 amino acids. The CDR3: CASSASRGDGYTF. The CDR3 DNA reads as TGCGCCAGCAGTGCGTCCAGGGGGGATGGCTACACCTTC.

The rearrangement uses TRBV7-2 and TRBJ2-2, with 7 bases aligning to TRBD2. The ends lost 1 base at V and 0 bases at J; junction bases unmatched: 5. The CDR3 contains 17 residues. The germline V gene encodes CDR1 SGHTA and CDR2 FQGNSA. CDR3 protein: CASSLVGSGANTGELFF. The CDR3 DNA sequence: TGTGCCAGCAGCTTAGTGGGCAGCGGGGCGAACACCGGGGAGCTGTTTTTT.

V usage is TRBV9 and J usage is TRBJ1-4, with D hard to call. Trimming cost V 4 bases and J 0 bases, with 10 bases left between them. The CDR3 spans 15 residues. The V gene's germline CDR1 is SGDLS and CDR2 YYNGEE. The CDR3 spells CASSPRETTNEKLFF. In DNA form, the CDR3 reads TGTGCCAGCAGCCCCCGCGAGACAACTAATGAAAAACTGTTTTTT.

V usage is TRBV28 and J usage is TRBJ1-5; D might be TRBD1 (6 bases). Germline loops: CDR1 MDHEN, CDR2 SYDVKM. V dropped 5 bases and J dropped 3 bases, with 11 bases sitting between them. The CDR3 extends over 14 amino acids. This chain's CDR3 is CASSRYRANQPQHF. CDR3 DNA sequence: TGTGCCAGCAGTAGGTACAGGGCCAATCAGCCCCAGCATTTT.

The rearrangement joins TRBV3-1 (or the pseudogene TRBV3-2) to TRBJ2-5, with TRBD1 as a possible D gene (5 bases). The V gene lost 6 bases and the J gene lost 4 bases, with 6 bases spanning the gap. Germline V gene sequence: CDR1 LGHDT, CDR2 YNNKEL (reference sequence). CDR3 length: 11 residues. The CDR3 spells CASSRGETQYF. The CDR3, as DNA: TGTGCCAGCAGTAGGGGAGAGACCCAGTACTTC.

This clone was detected a few times. The J gene is TRBJ2-5, the V gene TRBV10-1; 7 bases are shared with TRBD1. The J segment lost 5 bases and the V segment lost 5 bases, leaving 5 bases of the junction unmatched. This CDR3 region has 13 residues. The germline V gene encodes CDR1 WNHNN and CDR2 SYGVQD (reference sequence). The CDR3 sequence is CASSQTGMETQYF. In DNA form, the CDR3 reads TGCGCCAGCAGTCAGACAGGGATGGAGACCCAGTACTTC.

This clone was counted once. The V gene is TRBV7-9, the J gene TRBJ2-3; 7 nucleotides line up with TRBD2. The CDR3 consists of 16 residues. Germline lookup yields CDR1 SEHNR and CDR2 FQNEAQ (reference sequence). V was pared by 5 bases and J by 1 base, with 9 bases of the junction left unmatched. This CDR3 reads CASSRGSGAGTDTQYF. The CDR3 DNA is TGTGCCAGCAGCCGCGGGAGCGGGGCTGGCACAGATACGCAGTATTTT.

V is TRBV6-5 and J is TRBJ2-5; 11 bases are a match to TRBD1. The V gene end was trimmed by 0 bases and the J gene end by 2 bases; junction bases not matched to a gene: 2. This CDR3 is 16 amino acids long. Germline V CDR1 and CDR2: MNHEY, SVGAGI. CDR3 nucleotides: TGTGCCAGCAGTTACTCCGGGACAGGGGGACAAGAGACCCAGTACTTC. Its protein product is CASSYSGTGGQETQYF.

This clone was picked up one time. The chain links TRBV29-1 to TRBJ2-7, with D possibly TRBD1 on 5 matching bases. Trimming took off 4 bases at V and 4 bases at J, with 11 bases between the two ends. The CDR3 has 12 amino acids. Per germline, CDR1 SQVTM and CDR2 ANQGSEA. For the CDR3, the DNA is TGCAGCGTTGTGAGACAGCTTTACGAGCAGTACTTC. As protein: CSVVRQLYEQYF.

The chain recombines TRBV28 with TRBJ1-6; 7 bases match TRBD1. V dropped 6 bases and J dropped 0; count of bases not matched to a gene: 11. Germline lookup yields CDR1 MDHEN and CDR2 SYDVKM. The CDR3 runs to 18 residues. The CDR3 here is CASRAGTAPSSYNSPLHF. In DNA, the CDR3 is TGTGCCAGCAGGGCCGGGACAGCCCCAAGCTCCTATAATTCACCCCTCCACTTT.

The chain links TRBV4-2 to TRBJ2-5, with 12 positions matching TRBD2. This CDR3 is built from 15 residues. CDR1 is LGHNA and CDR2 is YNFKEQ in the germline V gene. Trimming at V came to 6 bases and at J to 4 bases, leaving 6 bases not matched to a gene. The CDR3 loop reads CASRGSSGRAETQYF. Written as DNA, the CDR3 is TGTGCCAGCAGGGGGTCTAGCGGGAGGGCAGAGACCCAGTACTTC.

This clone has a handful of counts. The CDR3 protein is CASSIVAHRGETQYF. The CDR3 DNA reads as TGTGCCAGTAGTATAGTTGCCCATCGGGGAGAGACCCAGTACTTC. V usage is TRBV19 and J usage is TRBJ2-5; possibly TRBD2 for D (5 bases). Trimming left V 1 base short and J 4 bases short, with 13 bases between. The CDR3 spans 15 residues. CDR1 and CDR2 (germline): LNHDA, SQIVND (reference sequence).

The chain joins TRBV7-9 to TRBJ1-4; 9 bases are a match to TRBD1. Germline V gene sequence: CDR1 SEHNR, CDR2 FQNEAQ (reference sequence). Trimming at V came to 5 bases and at J to 12 bases, leaving 10 bases not matched to a gene. The CDR3 totals 14 residues. As DNA, the CDR3 is TGTGCCAGCAGCCCCACTACACAGGGGGCGGAACTGTTTTTT. It is translated as CASSPTTQGAELFF.

This clone was counted a few times. In DNA, the CDR3 is TGCGCCAGCACCTCCCGAGGGCAGGCCTACGAGCAGTACTTC. It specifies CASTSRGQAYEQYF. The chain joins TRBV10-1 to TRBJ2-7; D may be TRBD2 (5 bases). In germline, CDR1 is WNHNN, CDR2 SYGVQD (reference sequence). Between the trimmed V and J ends, which lost 7 bases and 2 bases, there was a span of 15 bases. The CDR3 runs 14 residues.

In this sample, this clone turned up once. The gene calls are TRBV7-6 and TRBJ2-7; the match to TRBD1 covers 7 bases. CDR3 length: 15 amino acids. Germline V gene data show CDR1 as SGHVS and CDR2 as FNYEAQ. V was pared by 4 bases and J by 5 bases, with 11 bases of the junction left unmatched. The CDR3 DNA sequence: TGTGCCAGCAGCTCAACCACGACAGGGTCGGACGAGCAGTACTTC. Amino acids: CASSSTTTGSDEQYF.

The V and J genes are TRBV5-1 and TRBJ2-3; the match to TRBD2 covers 8 bases. Losses at the gene ends were 0 bases for V and 1 base for J; bases not matched to a gene: 1. This CDR3 spans 15 amino acids. Per the germline V gene, CDR1 is SGHRS and CDR2 is YFSETQ. The CDR3 here is CASSLAGGGTDTQYF. The CDR3, as DNA: TGCGCCAGCAGCTTGGCGGGGGGGGGCACAGATACGCAGTATTTT.